This T cell receptor (beta chain) emerged from a study of blood T cell repertoires in COVID-19. Study summary: The United States, Italy and Spain supplied acute and convalescent COVID-19 samples.

Using immunoSEQ multiplex PCR, the repertoire was profiled, and TCRdb retains in-frame clones only, with some absent. Of 50,000 to 75,000 clones in the sample, roughly nine tenths are singletons; the top ten hold approximately 1.5%. Trimming took off 6 bases at V and 3 bases at J, with 14 bases between the two ends. The CDR3 runs 14 residues. Per germline, CDR1 KGHSH and CDR2 LQKENI. J is TRBJ1-1 and V is TRBV18; D is uncertain. Sequencing input: peripheral blood. The sequence was obtained from a man aged 60-69 years with acute or convalescent COVID-19. CDR3 in amino acids: CASSYDPEDTEAFF. The CDR3 nucleotides read TGTGCCAGCTCCTATGACCCGGAGGACACTGAAGCTTTCTTT.